This T cell receptor beta chain emerged from a study of T cell repertoires in cytomegalovirus infection. A single record per CDR3 protein comes from TCRdb applying MiXCR to the reads. The sample includes hundreds of thousands of distinct CDR3 sequences, approximately 33% of them seen just once. A note on this clonotype: No antigen is known for it.

Looked up from germline, CDR1 is SQVTM and CDR2 is ANQGSEA. This CDR3 has 16 residues. J lost 5 bases, V lost 2 bases, and 8 bases had no gene match. The material sequenced was cultured PBMCs, taken from culture after CMV antigen stimulation. The chain couples TRBV29-1 to TRBJ2-1; 11 bases line up with TRBD2. The TCR sequence derives from a human donor in good health (CMV status not recorded). Some clones in this sample may be carry-over from other donors' samples. The CDR3 here is CSVELPVAGGNNEQFF. The CDR3 DNA reads TGCAGCGTTGAATTGCCCGTAGCGGGAGGGAACAATGAGCAGTTCTTC.